These 26 T cell receptor beta chains originate from one sample sequenced in a study of early T cells in non-severe SARS-CoV-2 infection. TCRdb re-called the 5' RACE reads with MiXCR, one entry per CDR3 protein. The sample holds roughly 25,000 distinct CDR3 sequences, 3.5% to 5% seen once. The material sequenced was whole blood. All receptors come from an adult who was a healthcare worker with PCR-confirmed SARS-CoV-2 infection or an uninfected control (not recorded which).

This clonotype was seen a handful of times. The CDR3 region is CASSALSTEQYF. For the CDR3, the DNA is TGTGCCAGCAGCGCCCTTTCCACCGAGCAGTACTTC. This rearrangement joins TRBV5-5 to TRBJ2-7; D is uncertain. V lost 4 bases and J 6 bases, leaving 11 bases between the germline ends. CDR3 length equals 12 residues. Germline CDR1 SGHKS, CDR2 YYEKEE (reference sequence).

This clonotype was counted at least ten times. The chain joins TRBV12-3 or TRBV12-4 to TRBJ1-1; tentatively, D is TRBD1 (5 bases). The CDR3 has 15 residues. The V and J ends lost 5 bases and 0 bases respectively, with 13 bases between them. The CDR3 reads CASSPFHRMNTEAFF. The CDR3 DNA follows: TGTGCCAGCAGTCCCTTCCACAGGATGAACACTGAAGCTTTCTTT.

In its sample, this clonotype was seen many times. V and J are TRBV7-9 and TRBJ2-1; D not resolved. CDR1 is SEHNR and CDR2 is FQNEAQ in the germline V gene (reference sequence). V gave up 4 bases and J gave up 6 bases, with 10 bases separating them. This CDR3 is 13 amino acids long. CDR3 residues: CASSSRRINEQFF. The CDR3 region has the DNA TGTGCCAGCAGCTCCCGACGGATCAATGAGCAGTTCTTC.

This clonotype was seen repeatedly, ten times or more. This chain uses TRBV6-5 with TRBJ2-3; 9 nucleotides agree with TRBD1. V gave up 8 bases and J gave up 4 bases; unmatched junction bases: 4. The CDR3 has 13 amino acids. CDR1 is MNHEY and CDR2 is SVGAGI in the germline V gene. This CDR3 reads CASRDRAPDTQYF. CDR3 sequence (DNA): TGTGCCAGCCGGGACAGGGCCCCAGATACGCAGTATTTT.

There are many counts of this clonotype. V gene TRBV20-1 combines with J gene TRBJ2-7, with D maybe TRBD1 (6 bases). Germline V gene sequence: CDR1 DFQATT, CDR2 SNEGSKA (reference sequence). Trimming stripped 1 base from V and 4 bases from J, with 17 bases between. This CDR3 comprises 15 residues. CDR3 sequence: CSARGPGQISYEQYF. The CDR3 DNA is TGCAGTGCTAGAGGCCCCGGACAGATATCGTACGAGCAGTACTTC.

This clonotype was seen repeatedly, ten times or more. The chain carries TRBV7-2 and TRBJ2-3; possibly TRBD2 for D (7 bases). Germline CDR1 is SGHTA and CDR2 is FQGNSA. The V end was cut by 5 bases, the J end by 4 bases, with 25 bases between. This CDR3 region has 18 residues. CDR3 nucleotides: TGTGCCAGCAGCCATCGTATGGGAGGGGGAAGGGGCCCAGATACGCAGTATTTT. Translating gives CASSHRMGGGRGPDTQYF.

Ten or more counts support this clonotype. The chain links TRBV7-3 to TRBJ2-3, with TRBD2 matching 11 bases. Germline CDR1 SGHTA, CDR2 FQGTGA. The J segment lost 3 bases and the V segment lost 3 bases, leaving 5 bases of the junction unmatched. This CDR3 contains 16 residues. CDR3 loop: CASSFKLAGVTDTQYF. CDR3 in DNA: TGTGCCAGCAGCTTTAAACTAGCGGGAGTAACAGATACGCAGTATTTT.

This clonotype has a count of ten or more. The V call is TRBV6-1, the J call TRBJ1-2; D is uncertain. The V end was cut by 2 bases, the J end by 8 bases, with 9 bases between. Germline V gene sequence: CDR1 MNHNS, CDR2 SASEGT. The CDR3 extends over 12 amino acids. CDR3 nucleotides: TGTGCCAGCAGTGAAAATATAGGAGGCTACACCTTC. As protein: CASSENIGGYTF.

The sample holds many counts of this clonotype. This chain uses TRBV2 with TRBJ1-2; 7 nucleotides agree with TRBD1. CDR3 length: 14 residues. CDR1 is SNHLY and CDR2 is FYNNEI in the germline V gene. Unmatched junction bases numbered 5, after V lost 3 bases and J lost 4 bases. Here the CDR3 DNA reads TGTGCCAGCAGTGATAACAGGGGCGGCTATGGCTACACCTTC. Its translation: CASSDNRGGYGYTF.

The V call is TRBV15, the J call TRBJ2-3; D unresolved. The CDR3 loop spans 13 amino acids. Germline V lookup: CDR1 LNHNV, CDR2 YYDKDF (reference sequence). The V and J ends lost 0 bases and 6 bases respectively, with 7 bases between them. The CDR3 here is CATSRELSDTQYF. Here the CDR3 DNA reads TGTGCCACCAGCAGAGAACTATCCGATACGCAGTATTTT.

In this sample, this clonotype turned up many times. The chain uses TRBV11-2 and TRBJ2-1; 9 nucleotides line up with TRBD2. From germline, CDR1 is SGHAT and CDR2 FQNNGV. The V segment lost 3 bases and the J segment 6 bases; nucleotides outside the gene matches: 6. The CDR3 has 15 residues. In DNA form, the CDR3 reads TGTGCCAGCAGCTTCTCTGGCGGGAGGGTCAATGAGCAGTTCTTC. It encodes CASSFSGGRVNEQFF.

This clonotype was counted ten times or more. The V gene is TRBV5-1, the J gene TRBJ2-1; no clear D gene. V was shortened by 0 bases and J by 4 bases, with 5 bases between the two germline ends. Per germline, CDR1 SGHRS and CDR2 YFSETQ. The CDR3 is made up of 13 amino acids. The CDR3 protein is CASSLGIYNEQFF. Written as DNA, the CDR3 is TGCGCCAGCAGCTTGGGTATATACAATGAGCAGTTCTTC.

This clonotype was detected ten times or more. This chain joins TRBV2 and TRBJ2-3; TRBD1 aligns across 8 bases. V lost 3 bases to trimming and J lost 4 bases; unmatched junction nucleotides: 6. This CDR3 has 15 amino acids. Germline CDR1 SNHLY, CDR2 FYNNEI. DNA for the CDR3: TGTGCCAGCAGTGACGACAGGGGATGGGCAGATACGCAGTATTTT. Amino acid sequence: CASSDDRGWADTQYF.

The sample holds a few counts of this clonotype. The rearrangement links TRBV10-3 to TRBJ2-7, with 9 bases lining up with TRBD1. The CDR3 covers 14 residues. J lost 4 bases, V lost 4 bases, and 5 bases had no gene match. The germline gives CDR1 ENHRY, CDR2 SYGVKD. The CDR3 DNA reads as TGTGCCATCAGTGGGACAGGGGTGCGATACGAGCAGTACTTC. This sequence encodes CAISGTGVRYEQYF.

In this sample, this clonotype turned up many times. The V gene is TRBV29-1, the J gene TRBJ2-5, with D perhaps assigned TRBD1 or TRBD2 (6 bases each). Trimming removed 3 bases at V and 4 bases at J, with 12 bases between. Per the germline V gene, CDR1 is SQVTM and CDR2 is ANQGSEA. CDR3 length: 13 amino acids. The CDR3 nucleotides read TGCAGCGTTGAGGGGGGCCGTCGAGAGACCCAGTACTTC. As protein: CSVEGGRRETQYF.

This clonotype was seen repeatedly, ten times or more. This sequence joins TRBV18 and TRBJ2-6; no clear D. The CDR3 is 20 residues long. V shed 1 base and J shed 1 base, with 20 bases lying between them. Per the germline V gene, CDR1 is KGHSH and CDR2 is LQKENI. The CDR3 region is CASSPRVRVSSLSGANVLTF. In nucleotides, the CDR3 is TGTGCCAGCTCACCACGGGTACGGGTATCGTCCCTTTCTGGGGCCAACGTCCTGACTTTC.

As regards this clonotype: A much larger clone lies a single base off, so this may be a read error. V is TRBV29-1 and J is TRBJ2-2, with D tentatively TRBD1 or TRBD2 (5 bases each). Germline V gene sequence: CDR1 SQVTM, CDR2 ANQGSEA. The CDR3 length is 13 residues. Deletions cut 3 bases from V and 6 bases from J, with 11 bases between. CDR3 sequence (DNA): TGCAGCGTTGATGGGGGTAACGCCGGGGAGCTGTTTTTT. Translating gives CSVDGGNAGELFF.

This clonotype is medium-sized (0.01 to 0.1%) by share. The chain couples TRBV29-1 to TRBJ1-2; D is unclear. V was pared by 7 bases and J by 4 bases, with 13 bases between. CDR1 is SQVTM, CDR2 ANQGSEA, per germline. This CDR3 contains 12 residues. CDR3 amino acids: CSASTGIYGYTF. The CDR3 DNA sequence: TGCAGCGCTTCGACTGGGATCTATGGCTACACCTTC.

The chain has TRBV6-2 or TRBV6-3 and TRBJ2-7; 8 positions match TRBD2. Germline values: CDR1 MNHEY, CDR2 SVGEGT. V lost 6 bases and J lost 6; bases outside the gene matches: 7. The CDR3 runs to 13 residues. The CDR3 loop reads CASSWTSSGEQYF. The CDR3 DNA sequence: TGTGCCAGCAGCTGGACTAGCTCAGGCGAGCAGTACTTC.

This clonotype was picked up a small number of times. The chain combines TRBV6-5 with TRBJ1-2; a possible D gene is TRBD1 (5 bases). The CDR3 has 13 amino acids. The V gene's germline CDR1 is MNHEY and CDR2 SVGAGI. V was cut by 0 bases and J by 3 bases, with 5 bases left in between. The CDR3 here is CASSYSTDYGYTF. The CDR3, as DNA: TGTGCCAGCAGTTACTCGACAGACTATGGCTACACCTTC.

This clonotype was detected ten times or more. V gene TRBV7-2 combines with J gene TRBJ2-7, with a tentative D call TRBD2 (7 bases). Germline CDR1 is SGHTA and CDR2 is FQGNSA. This CDR3 is 16 amino acids long. V was cut by 2 bases and J by 12 bases, with 26 bases left in between. The CDR3 region has the DNA TGTGCCAGCAGCTTATGGGGGGGCCAGGACCCGAGAGATCGGTACTTC. This sequence encodes CASSLWGGQDPRDRYF.

This clonotype was detected a few times. The chain recombines TRBV7-6 with TRBJ1-3; no firm D call. Germline V gives CDR1 SGHVS, CDR2 FNYEAQ. The CDR3 consists of 17 residues. V shed 4 bases and J shed 0 bases, with 16 bases lying between them. The CDR3 loop is CASSSSHPANSGNTIYF. The DNA of the CDR3 is TGTGCCAGCAGCTCTAGCCACCCGGCCAACTCTGGAAACACCATATATTTT.

The table lists this clonotype with many counts. The chain links TRBV7-3 to TRBJ2-5, with 7 bases lining up with TRBD2. With V trimmed by 4 bases and J by 5 bases, 7 bases remained unmatched. Per the germline V gene, CDR1 is SGHTA and CDR2 is FQGTGA. The CDR3 covers 14 residues. The CDR3 DNA is TGTGCCAGCAGCTCAGCGGGGACGGGGGAGACCCAGTACTTC. This sequence encodes CASSSAGTGETQYF. Based on the CDR3 plus reference TRBV7-3 and TRBJ2-5, the full variable domain is GAGVSQTPSNKVTEKGKYVELRCDPISGHTALYWYRQSLGQGPEFLIYFQGTGAADDSGLPNDRFFAVRPEGSVSTLKIQRTERGDSAVYLCASSSAGTGETQYFGPGTRLLVL.

This clonotype was seen at least ten times. The J gene is TRBJ1-6, the V gene TRBV20-1; 8 nucleotides align to TRBD1. This CDR3 spans 16 amino acids. Germline CDR1 is DFQATT and CDR2 is SNEGSKA (reference sequence). The V and J ends lost 4 bases and 4 bases, in that order; junction bases with no gene match: 9. The CDR3 here is CSATTRQGAYNSPLHF. CDR3 coding DNA: TGCAGTGCTACCACACGGCAGGGGGCATATAATTCACCCCTCCACTTT.

This clonotype occurred many times. This chain joins TRBV7-2 and TRBJ2-1, with 8 bases matching TRBD2. The V and J ends lost 5 bases and 7 bases, in that order; junction bases with no gene match: 16. The V gene's germline CDR1 is SGHTA and CDR2 FQGNSA. The CDR3 length is 17 residues. The chain's CDR3 is CASSPRGGAGFNNEQFF. CDR3 in DNA: TGTGCCAGCAGCCCCCGGGGGGGGGCAGGGTTTAATAATGAGCAGTTCTTC. The full variable domain, completed using reference TRBV7-2 and TRBJ2-1, is GAGVSQSPSNKVTEKGKDVELRCDPISGHTALYWYRQSLGQGLEFLIYFQGNSAPDKSGLPSDRFSAERTGGSVSTLTIQRTQQEDSAVYLCASSPRGGAGFNNEQFFGPGTRLTVL.

This chain uses TRBV6-5 with TRBJ2-3; 8 bases map to TRBD2. Germline CDR1 MNHEY, CDR2 SVGAGI. The V and J ends lost 0 bases and 5 bases, in that order; junction bases with no gene match: 7. The CDR3 consists of 16 residues. In DNA form, the CDR3 reads TGTGCCAGCAGTTACTCCAAGCGGGAGCCTAGAGATACGCAGTATTTT. Residues: CASSYSKREPRDTQYF.